One sample yielded the 10 T cell receptor beta chains listed below, sequenced in a study of siplizumab effects on memory and regulatory T cells. Only in-frame clones appear in the TCRdb table, and some are missing; sequencing was by immunoSEQ multiplex PCR. The repertoire holds tens of thousands of clones, under 95% seen once, with around 30% in the top ten. Material: CD8+ T cells sorted from blood. These receptors all stem from a human donor in good health.

The DNA for the CDR3 is TGCAGCGCCCAACCGGGAGGGCGTCCCCCCTACAATGAGCAGTTCTTC. Amino acids: CSAQPGGRPPYNEQFF. This chain connects TRBV29-1 to TRBJ2-1; 8 nucleotides align to TRBD2. With 7 bases clipped from V and 2 bases from J, the junction kept 13 bases outside the gene matches. The CDR3 has 16 residues. CDR1 SQVTM and CDR2 ANQGSEA come from the germline V gene.

V is TRBV27 and J is TRBJ2-3; D not certain. The V end was cut by 1 base, the J end by 2 bases, with 4 bases between. This CDR3 contains 13 residues. CDR1 and CDR2 (germline): MNHEY, SMNVEV (reference sequence). The CDR3 protein is CASSLYTTDTQYF. DNA for the CDR3: TGTGCCAGCAGTTTATACACCACAGATACGCAGTATTTT.

This chain connects TRBV4-1 to TRBJ2-7; D might be TRBD1 (6 bases). The CDR3 is made up of 15 amino acids. V lost 1 base, J lost 5 bases, and 15 bases lay in between. The germline CDR1 and CDR2 sequences are MGHRA and YSYEKL. In nucleotides, the CDR3 is TGCGCCAGCAGCCAAGGAACAGGGACGAAGAACGAGCAGTACTTC. Its protein is CASSQGTGTKNEQYF.

This chain's CDR3 is CASSTNTGELFF. Written as DNA, the CDR3 is TGTGCCAGCAGCACCAACACCGGGGAGCTGTTTTTT. The chain employs TRBV4-2 and TRBJ2-2; unclear D gene. The CDR3 covers 12 residues. V lost 5 bases to trimming and J lost 2 bases, with 3 bases between them. From germline, CDR1 is LGHNA and CDR2 YNFKEQ.

DNA of the CDR3: TGTGCCAGCAGCTCACTCGGGACTAGCCCCAACTACGAGCAGTACTTC. Amino acids: CASSSLGTSPNYEQYF. This chain joins TRBV11-2 and TRBJ2-7; 9 bases are a match to TRBD2. The CDR3 loop spans 16 amino acids. The germline V gene has CDR1 SGHAT and CDR2 FQNNGV. Trimming removed 4 bases from V and 3 bases from J; junction bases left unmatched: 10.

The rearrangement links TRBV7-9 to TRBJ2-1, with TRBD1 matching over 8 bases. CDR3 length equals 16 residues. Germline V gene data show CDR1 as SEHNR and CDR2 as FQNEAQ (reference sequence). The V segment lost 6 bases and the J segment 4 bases; nucleotides outside the gene matches: 11. CDR3 DNA: TGTGCCAGCAGTATACACGACAGGGGACCTTACAATGAGCAGTTCTTC. This sequence encodes CASSIHDRGPYNEQFF.

This clone appeared many times. V and J are TRBV27 and TRBJ1-2; a possible D gene is TRBD1 (5 bases). V was clipped by 6 bases and J by 6 bases, with 14 bases between them. CDR1 and CDR2 from the germline V gene are MNHEY and SMNVEV (reference sequence). The CDR3 has 13 amino acids. CDR3 loop: CASSPLGADGYTF. CDR3 DNA sequence: TGTGCCAGCAGCCCCTTAGGGGCGGATGGCTACACCTTC.

The chain recombines TRBV10-3 with TRBJ1-1; possibly TRBD1 for D (5 bases). Germline V gene sequence: CDR1 ENHRY, CDR2 SYGVKD. Trimming stripped 0 bases from V and 6 bases from J, with 14 bases between. The CDR3 is 15 residues long. The chain's CDR3 is CAISESHGGLPEAFF. CDR3 DNA sequence: TGTGCCATCAGTGAGTCTCATGGGGGGTTACCTGAAGCTTTCTTT.

The V call is TRBV6-5, the J call TRBJ2-5; 11 positions agree with TRBD1. From germline, CDR1 is MNHEY and CDR2 SVGAGI. CDR3 length equals 13 residues. Trimming removed 4 bases from V and 5 bases from J; junction bases left unmatched: 0. CDR3 residues: CASSWTGGETQYF. In nucleotides, the CDR3 is TGTGCCAGCAGTTGGACAGGGGGCGAGACCCAGTACTTC.

This clone was recorded once. The rearrangement joins TRBV6-1 to TRBJ2-7; D not certain. Germline CDR1 MNHNS, CDR2 SASEGT. This CDR3 contains 11 residues. Trimming shortened V by 7 bases and J by 4 bases, and 8 bases separated the two germline ends. The CDR3 region has the DNA TGTGCCAGCAAATGGGTGTACGAGCAGTACTTC. Amino acid sequence: CASKWVYEQYF.